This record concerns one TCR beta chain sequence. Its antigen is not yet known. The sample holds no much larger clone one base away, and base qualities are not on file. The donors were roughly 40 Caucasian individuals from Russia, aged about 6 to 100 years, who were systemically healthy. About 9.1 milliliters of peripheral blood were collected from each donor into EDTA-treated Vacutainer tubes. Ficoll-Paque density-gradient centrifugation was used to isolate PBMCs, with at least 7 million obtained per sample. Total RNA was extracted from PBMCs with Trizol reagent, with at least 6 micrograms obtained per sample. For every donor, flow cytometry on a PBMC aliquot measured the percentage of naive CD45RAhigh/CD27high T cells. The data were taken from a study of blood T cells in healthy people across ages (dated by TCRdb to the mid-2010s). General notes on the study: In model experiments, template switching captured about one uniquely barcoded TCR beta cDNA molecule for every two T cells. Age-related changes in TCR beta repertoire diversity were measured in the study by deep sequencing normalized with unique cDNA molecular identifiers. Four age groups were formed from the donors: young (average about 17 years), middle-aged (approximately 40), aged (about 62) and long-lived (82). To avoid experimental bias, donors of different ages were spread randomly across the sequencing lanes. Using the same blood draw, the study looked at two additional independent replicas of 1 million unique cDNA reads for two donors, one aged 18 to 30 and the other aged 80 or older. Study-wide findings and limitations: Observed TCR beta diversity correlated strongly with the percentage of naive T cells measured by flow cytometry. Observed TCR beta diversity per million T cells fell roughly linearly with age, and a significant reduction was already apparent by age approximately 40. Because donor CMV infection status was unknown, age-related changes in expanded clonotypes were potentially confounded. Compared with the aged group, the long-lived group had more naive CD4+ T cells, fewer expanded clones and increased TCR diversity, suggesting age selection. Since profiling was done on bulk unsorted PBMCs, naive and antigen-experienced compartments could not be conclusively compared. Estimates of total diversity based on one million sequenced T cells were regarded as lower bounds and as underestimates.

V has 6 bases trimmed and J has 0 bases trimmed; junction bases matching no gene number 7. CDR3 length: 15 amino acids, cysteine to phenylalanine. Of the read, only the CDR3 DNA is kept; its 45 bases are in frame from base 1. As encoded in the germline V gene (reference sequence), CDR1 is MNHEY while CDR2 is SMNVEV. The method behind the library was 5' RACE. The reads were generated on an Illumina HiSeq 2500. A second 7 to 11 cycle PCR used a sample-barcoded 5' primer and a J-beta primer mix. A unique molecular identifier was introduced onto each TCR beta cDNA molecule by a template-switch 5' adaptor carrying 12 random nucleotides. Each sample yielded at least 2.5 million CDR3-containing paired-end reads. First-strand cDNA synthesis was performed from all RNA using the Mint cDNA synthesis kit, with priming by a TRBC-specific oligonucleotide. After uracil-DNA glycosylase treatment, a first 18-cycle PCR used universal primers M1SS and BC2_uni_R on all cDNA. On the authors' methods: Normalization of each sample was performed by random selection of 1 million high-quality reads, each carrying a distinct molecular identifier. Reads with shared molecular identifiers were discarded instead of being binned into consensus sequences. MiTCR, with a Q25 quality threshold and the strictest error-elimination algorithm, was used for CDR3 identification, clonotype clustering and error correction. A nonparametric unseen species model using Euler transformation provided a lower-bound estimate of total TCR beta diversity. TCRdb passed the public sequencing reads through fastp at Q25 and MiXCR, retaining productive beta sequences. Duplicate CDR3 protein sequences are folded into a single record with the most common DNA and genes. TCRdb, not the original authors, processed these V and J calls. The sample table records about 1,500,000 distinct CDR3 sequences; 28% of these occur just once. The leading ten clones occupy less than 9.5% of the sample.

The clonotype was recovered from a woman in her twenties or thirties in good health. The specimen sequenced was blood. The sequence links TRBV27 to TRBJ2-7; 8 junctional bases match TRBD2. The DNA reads TGTGCCAGCAGACTCGCGGGGGGTCCCTCCTACGAGCAGTACTTC. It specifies CASRLAGGPSYEQYF.